The entry that follows covers one T cell receptor beta chain sequence. Here immunoSEQ multiplex PCR was the method, and the copy in TCRdb shows in-frame clones only, minus some. The sample records about 75,000 clones, 80% to 95% being singletons. This entry comes from a study of technical replicates of blood from a few donors. The clonotype was recovered from a human donor in good health. Some clones in this sample may be carry-over from other donors' samples. The sequenced sample consisted of PBMCs.

CDR3 nucleotides: TGTGCCAGCAGTTACGAGGCAGAGAGAAATTCACCCCTCCACTTT. It encodes CASSYEAERNSPLHF. This chain connects TRBV6-5 to TRBJ1-6; D is unresolved. CDR3 size: 15 residues. CDR1 is MNHEY and CDR2 is SVGAGI in the germline V gene. The V end was cut by 2 bases, the J end by 7 bases, with 12 bases between.